A single T cell receptor (beta chain) is shown here with its context. One entry per CDR3 protein, called by TCRdb with MiXCR from the RT-PCR reads. The top ten hold 10% to 13% of the sample, which has about 800,000 distinct CDR3 sequences, roughly 20% seen once. This sample was taken from a study of response to subunit inactivated influenza vaccine. J lost 4 bases, V lost 5 bases, and 1 base had no gene match. The CDR3 contains 14 residues. The receptor comes from a man between 45 and 60 years old who received an inactivated influenza vaccine. The chain couples TRBV12-3 or TRBV12-4 to TRBJ2-5; 13 nucleotides align to TRBD2. The input for sequencing was PBMCs from blood, taken roughly 5 days after vaccination. CDR3 region: CASSTSGRVETQYF. The CDR3 DNA follows: TGTGCCAGCAGTACTAGCGGGAGGGTAGAGACCCAGTACTTC.